This is a list of T cell receptor beta chains from one sample in a study of T cell responses to AZD1222 COVID-19 vaccine. TCRdb's copy holds only in-frame clones and misses some; the assay was immunoSEQ multiplex PCR. The table shows about 130,000 clones, with around 90% occurring only once. Sequenced material: peripheral blood, taken on day 0 of AZD1222 vaccination. These receptors were collected from an adult in good health. Both conserved end residues are trimmed from each CDR3. Fields, in order: V gene, CDR3 protein.

TRBV7-6 ASSNRDRI
TRBV27 ASSLSGNQPQH
TRBV6-1 ASSDRRRTEAF
TRBV12-3/TRBV12-4 ASSNRGHTEAF
TRBV9 ASSVAPGTGHYGYT
TRBV30 AWSVDWRNSPLH
TRBV19 ASSRSSGTYNEQF
TRBV14 ASSPSRVSGNTIY
TRBV3-1/TRBV3-2 ASSQRTGDGYT
TRBV28 ASRDNRAPGNTIY
TRBV6-4 ASSDGWGYT
TRBV19 ASRRTAWGYT
TRBV7-9 ASSWGQVGDGYT
TRBV5-1 ASSFRGHDTQY
TRBV3-1/TRBV3-2 ASSQWDRGSEQF
TRBV7-9 ASSLDGTNSPLH
TRBV5-1 ASRPPGQGNTIY
TRBV11-2 ASHALAATSSYNEQF
TRBV11-2 ASSLSHRNFAGNTIY
TRBV4-1 ASSQPEGFANQPQH
TRBV5-1 ASSLEGGSGNTIY
TRBV28 ASSSYRGHNEQF
TRBV27 ASRNRVSYEQY
TRBV6-5 ASSDGGRGYYGYT
TRBV12-3/TRBV12-4 ASSFETEAF
TRBV11-3 ASSPSGTGGTGELF
TRBV27 ASSSQGAAIYGYT
TRBV28 ASRVNTGELF
TRBV5-8 ASSPTVGDEKLF
TRBV28 ASSRAHDFEQY
TRBV10-3 AITPGWEGGRTEAF
TRBV4-1 ASSQDWTRVGSEQY
TRBV30 AWSSSGANVLT
TRBV15 ATSQTNYGYT
TRBV6-5 ASSSQGGRNSPLH
TRBV4-1 ASSQGVGAGSGNTIY
TRBV30 AWTPLRGRDGYT
TRBV27 ASSYFQGPTYEQY
TRBV5-4 ASSPTRNTEAF
TRBV28 ASRDDRDLEAF
TRBV6-1 ASSDQRVGNQPQH
TRBV4-2 ASSPYTEYNEQF
TRBV7-2 ASSLERISGANVLT
TRBV30 AWSSYLGEGDEKLF
TRBV6-5 ASSYLVIKTAGELF
TRBV7-9 ASSRNGNEQF
TRBV29-1 SAEPGTSGEDRLF
TRBV7-3 ASSFLRGDTEAF
TRBV20-1 SARTSGEAF
TRBV19 ASGQRQPQH
TRBV28 ASIVGQGAGGYT
TRBV6-5 ASRRLDRVHEQY
TRBV3-1/TRBV3-2 ASSQGTAHLYGYT
TRBV6-5 ASSLTMNTEAF
TRBV9 ASSVRPTGWDTGELF
TRBV5-8 ASSLTGTGNTIY
TRBV6-5 ASSRQRVNEQY